This T cell receptor beta chain was identified in a study of early T cells in non-severe SARS-CoV-2 infection. Study outcomes and limitations: Private and CD4 specificities were missed by VDJdb matching, which favored anti-spike CD8 responses.

A remark on this clonotype: The antigen is not known.

Each CDR3 protein gets one entry after TCRdb re-called the 5' RACE reads with MiXCR. The data hold about 110,000 distinct CDR3 sequences, with over 9.5% observed a single time. This TCR was sampled from an adult who was a healthcare worker with PCR-confirmed SARS-CoV-2 infection or an uninfected control (not recorded which). This material consisted of whole blood, taken at baseline.

CDR3 sequence (DNA): TGCGCCAGCGGAAAACTAGCGGGGGTCGGCGGGGAGCTGTTTTTT. Translation gives CASGKLAGVGGELFF. The chain recombines TRBV5-1 with TRBJ2-2; TRBD2 agrees at 11 bases. The CDR3 has 15 residues. Losses at the gene ends were 7 bases for V and 7 bases for J; bases not matched to a gene: 9. The germline V gene encodes CDR1 SGHRS and CDR2 YFSETQ.